Listed below are T cell receptor beta chains from one sample, sequenced in a study of siplizumab effects on memory and regulatory T cells. Profiling relied on immunoSEQ multiplex PCR, and the TCRdb table lists in-frame clones only, not all of them. Of some 100,000 clones listed, more than 85% were seen once; the top ten hold approximately 0.15%. What was sequenced was CD4+ T cells sorted from blood. The receptors derive from a human donor in good health. Each CDR3 is given with its conserved first and last residue. D genes are given only for firm matches. The size field is filled for only some rows; it gives once, few, many or a size class.

clone_size	v_call	d_call	j_call	cdr3_aa	cdr3_nt
-	TRBV18	-	TRBJ1-6	CASSPDRYNSPLHF	TGTGCCAGCTCACCCGACAGATATAATTCACCCCTCCACTTT
once	TRBV7-3	-	TRBJ2-1	CASSSYSYNEQFF	TGTGCCAGCAGCTCCTATTCCTACAATGAGCAGTTCTTC
-	TRBV2	-	TRBJ1-5	CASSGRGNQPQHF	TGTGCCAGCAGTGGGAGGGGCAATCAGCCCCAGCATTTT
-	TRBV5-6	-	TRBJ1-5	CASSPWDRRSNQPQHF	TGTGCCAGCAGCCCTTGGGACCGGAGGAGCAATCAGCCCCAGCATTTT
-	TRBV18	-	TRBJ2-3	CASSPPSSQSGTDTQYF	TGTGCCAGCTCACCACCCTCGTCACAGTCAGGCACAGATACGCAGTATTTT
-	TRBV7-7	TRBD1	TRBJ1-5	CASSVTTDRGCNQPQHF	TGTGCCAGCAGCGTCACGACCGACAGGGGATGCAATCAGCCCCAGCATTTT
-	TRBV29-1	TRBD1	TRBJ1-1	CSVDRDRQNTEAFF	TGCAGCGTGGACAGGGACAGGCAGAACACTGAAGCTTTCTTT
-	TRBV5-4	-	TRBJ1-6	CASSLGERNSPLHF	TGTGCCAGCAGCTTAGGAGAAAGAAATTCACCCCTCCACTTT
once	TRBV6-6	-	TRBJ2-7	CASSYDGGGDEQYF	TGTGCCAGCAGTTACGACGGGGGTGGCGACGAGCAGTACTTC
-	TRBV6-5	-	TRBJ1-2	CASSYDPSHGYTF	TGTGCCAGCAGTTACGACCCCTCTCATGGCTACACCTTC
-	TRBV6-5	-	TRBJ1-5	CASRRGTNQPQHF	TGTGCCAGTAGGAGGGGAACCAATCAGCCCCAGCATTTT
-	TRBV6-1	-	TRBJ1-3	CASTVGGSGNTIYF	TGTGCCAGCACCGTTGGGGGGTCTGGAAACACCATATATTTT
-	TRBV4-1	-	TRBJ1-5	CASSQAQVAGQPQHF	TGCGCCAGCAGCCAAGCCCAGGTGGCAGGGCAGCCCCAGCATTTT
-	TRBV5-1	TRBD1	TRBJ1-2	CASSSDREAVGYTF	TGCGCCAGCAGCTCAGACAGGGAGGCAGTAGGCTACACCTTC
-	TRBV28	-	TRBJ1-6	CASSPPGHNSPLHF	TGTGCCAGCAGTCCCCCGGGCCATAATTCACCCCTCCACTTT